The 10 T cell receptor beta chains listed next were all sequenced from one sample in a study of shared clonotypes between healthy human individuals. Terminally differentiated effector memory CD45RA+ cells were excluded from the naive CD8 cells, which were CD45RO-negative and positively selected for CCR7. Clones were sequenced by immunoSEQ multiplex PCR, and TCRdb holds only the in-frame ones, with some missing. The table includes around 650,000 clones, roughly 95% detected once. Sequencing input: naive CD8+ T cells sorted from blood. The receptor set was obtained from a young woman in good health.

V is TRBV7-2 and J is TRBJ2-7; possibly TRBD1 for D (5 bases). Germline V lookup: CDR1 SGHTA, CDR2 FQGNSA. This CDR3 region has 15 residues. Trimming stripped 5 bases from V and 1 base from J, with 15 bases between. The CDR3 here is CASSGVGLGSYEQYF. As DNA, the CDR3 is TGTGCCAGCAGCGGGGTGGGGCTGGGATCCTACGAGCAGTACTTC.

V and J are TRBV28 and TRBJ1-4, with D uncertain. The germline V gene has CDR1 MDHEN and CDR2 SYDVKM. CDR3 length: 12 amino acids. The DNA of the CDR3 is TGTGTTTCAGGACTGCCTAATGAAAAACTGTTTTTT. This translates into CVSGLPNEKLFF.

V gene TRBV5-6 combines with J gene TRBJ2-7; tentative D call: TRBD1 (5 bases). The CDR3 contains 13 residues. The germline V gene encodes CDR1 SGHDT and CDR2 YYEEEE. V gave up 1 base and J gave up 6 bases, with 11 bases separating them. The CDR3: CASSLWSQGEQYF. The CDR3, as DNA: TGTGCCAGCAGCTTGTGGTCCCAGGGCGAGCAGTACTTC. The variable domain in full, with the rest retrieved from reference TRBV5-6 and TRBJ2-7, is DAGVTQSPTHLIKTRGQQVTLRCSPKSGHDTVSWYQQALGQGPQFIFQYYEEEERQRGNFPDRFSGHQFPNYSSELNVNALLLGDSALYLCASSLWSQGEQYFGPGTRLTVT.

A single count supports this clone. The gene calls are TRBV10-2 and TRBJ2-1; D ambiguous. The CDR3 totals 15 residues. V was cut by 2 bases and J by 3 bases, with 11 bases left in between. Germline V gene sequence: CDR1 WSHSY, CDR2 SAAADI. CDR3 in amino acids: CASSERTVDYNEQFF. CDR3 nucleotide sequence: TGCGCCAGCAGTGAGAGGACGGTGGACTACAATGAGCAGTTCTTC.

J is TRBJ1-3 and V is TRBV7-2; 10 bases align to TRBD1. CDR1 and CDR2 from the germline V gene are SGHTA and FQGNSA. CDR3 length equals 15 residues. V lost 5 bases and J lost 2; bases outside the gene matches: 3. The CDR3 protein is CASSPGTGAGNTIYF. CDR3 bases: TGTGCCAGCAGCCCCGGGACAGGGGCTGGAAACACCATATATTTT.

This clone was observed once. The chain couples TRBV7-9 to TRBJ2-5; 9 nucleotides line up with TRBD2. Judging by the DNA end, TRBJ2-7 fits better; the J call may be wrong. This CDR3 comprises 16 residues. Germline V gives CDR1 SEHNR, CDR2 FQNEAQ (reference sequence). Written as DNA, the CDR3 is TGTGCCAGCAGCTTAGTAGCGGGAGAGAGATTCTACGAGCAGTACTTC. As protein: CASSLVAGERFYEQYF.

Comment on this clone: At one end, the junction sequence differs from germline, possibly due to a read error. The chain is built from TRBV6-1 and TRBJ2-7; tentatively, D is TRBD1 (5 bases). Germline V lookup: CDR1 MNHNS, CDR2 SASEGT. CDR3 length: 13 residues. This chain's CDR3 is CASSGRGSHEQYF. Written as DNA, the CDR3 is TGTGCCAGCAGTGGTAGGGGCTCCCACGAGCAGTACTTC.

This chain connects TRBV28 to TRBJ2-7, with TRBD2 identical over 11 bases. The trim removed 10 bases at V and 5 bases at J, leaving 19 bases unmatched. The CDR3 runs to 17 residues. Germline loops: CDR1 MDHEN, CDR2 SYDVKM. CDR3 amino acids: CAIQGSDSGRAWDEQYF. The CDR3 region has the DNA TGTGCCATCCAGGGGTCTGATAGCGGGAGGGCCTGGGACGAGCAGTACTTC. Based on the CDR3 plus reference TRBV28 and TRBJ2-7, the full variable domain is DVKVTQSSRYLVKRTGEKVFLECVQDMDHENMFWYRQDPGLGLRLIYFSYDVKMKEKGDIPEGYSVSREKKERFSLILESASTNQTSMYLCAIQGSDSGRAWDEQYFGPGTRLTVT.

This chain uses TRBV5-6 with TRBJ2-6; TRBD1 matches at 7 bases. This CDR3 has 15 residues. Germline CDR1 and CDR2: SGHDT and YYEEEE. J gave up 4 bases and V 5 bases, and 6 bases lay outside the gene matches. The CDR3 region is CASSPTGSGANVLTF. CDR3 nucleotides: TGTGCCAGCAGTCCGACAGGGAGCGGGGCCAACGTCCTGACTTTC.

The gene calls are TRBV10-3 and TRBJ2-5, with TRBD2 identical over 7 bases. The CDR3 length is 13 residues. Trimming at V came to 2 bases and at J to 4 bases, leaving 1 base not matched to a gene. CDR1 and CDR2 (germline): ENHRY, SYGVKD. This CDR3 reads CAISEGRGETQYF. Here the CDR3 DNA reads TGTGCCATCAGTGAGGGGAGGGGAGAGACCCAGTACTTC.